A single sample is the source of the 9 T cell receptor beta chains below, sequenced in a study of control samples from healthy donors and cancer patients. The protocol was immunoSEQ multiplex PCR, while the TCRdb copy is restricted to in-frame clones and leaves out a portion. Among 100,000 to 150,000 clones listed, approximately 84% were seen once. The sequenced sample consisted of blood. The receptors derive from a man in his late teens or twenties in good health.

This chain connects TRBV6-4 to TRBJ1-1, with D tentatively TRBD1 (6 bases). CDR3 length equals 14 residues. Trimming cost V 6 bases and J 0 bases, with 11 bases left between them. CDR1 is MRHNA and CDR2 is SNTAGT in the germline V gene. The CDR3 here is CASRRGGVNTEAFF. The CDR3 DNA follows: TGTGCCAGCAGGAGAGGGGGTGTGAACACTGAAGCTTTCTTT.

This sequence joins TRBV5-4 and TRBJ1-3; D is undetermined. Germline values: CDR1 SGHNT, CDR2 YYREEE (reference sequence). The ends were cut back, 0 bases at V and 8 bases at J, with 12 bases in the middle. This CDR3 comprises 14 residues. The CDR3 DNA sequence: TGTGCCAGCAGCTTGGCGAGATCTTGGGACACCATATATTTT. Amino acids: CASSLARSWDTIYF.

The rearrangement links TRBV28 to TRBJ2-5; D unclear. From germline, CDR1 is MDHEN and CDR2 SYDVKM. The germline V and J ends were trimmed by 3 bases and 4 bases, with 6 bases remaining between them. The CDR3 runs to 12 residues. Here the CDR3 reads CASSFYRETQYF. The DNA for the CDR3 is TGTGCCAGCAGTTTTTATCGAGAGACCCAGTACTTC.

The rearrangement links TRBV4-1 to TRBJ2-1; TRBD2 agrees at 7 bases. This CDR3 comprises 16 residues. Germline-derived CDR1 and CDR2 are MGHRA and YSYEKL. The junction had 4 bases not matched to a gene; V was cut back by 1 base and J by 1 base. CDR3 in DNA: TGCGCCAGCAGCCAAGGGGGAGGGGTTTCCTACAATGAGCAGTTCTTC. Translating gives CASSQGGGVSYNEQFF.

This rearrangement joins TRBV5-4 to TRBJ2-5; the match to TRBD2 covers 8 bases. Germline-derived CDR1 and CDR2 are SGHNT and YYREEE (reference sequence). CDR3 size: 13 residues. Unmatched junction bases numbered 4, after V lost 0 bases and J lost 9 bases. The CDR3 DNA is TGTGCCAGCAGCTTGGGACTAGCGTTAGCCCAGTACTTC. It yields the protein CASSLGLALAQYF.

This clone was observed once. The chain links TRBV5-4 to TRBJ2-1; possibly TRBD2 for D (5 bases). Between the trimmed V and J ends, which lost 4 bases and 6 bases, there was a span of 17 bases. The germline V gene encodes CDR1 SGHNT and CDR2 YYREEE (reference sequence). This CDR3 contains 15 residues. CDR3 nucleotides: TGTGCCAGCAGCGTTGAGCGGAGCCCCTCCAATGAGCAGTTCTTC. This sequence encodes CASSVERSPSNEQFF. Supplemented by reference TRBV5-4 and TRBJ2-1, the full variable domain reads ETGVTQSPTHLIKTRGQQVTLRCSSQSGHNTVSWYQQALGQGPQFIFQYYREEENGRGNFPPRFSGLQFPNYSSELNVNALELDDSALYLCASSVERSPSNEQFFGPGTRLTVL.

This clone was counted a few times. The V gene is TRBV6-5, the J gene TRBJ2-1; D may be TRBD2 (6 bases). CDR3 length equals 13 residues. V dropped 6 bases and J dropped 6 bases, with 12 bases sitting between them. Looked up from germline, CDR1 is MNHEY and CDR2 is SVGAGI. The chain's CDR3 is CASRVSGLNEQFF. The DNA of the CDR3 is TGTGCCAGCAGGGTTAGCGGCCTCAATGAGCAGTTCTTC.

The chain employs TRBV6-2 or TRBV6-3 and TRBJ1-5; D remains unclear. Deletions cut 0 bases from V and 2 bases from J, with 11 bases between. Germline CDR1 and CDR2: MNHEY and SVGEGT. This CDR3 region has 16 residues. The CDR3 protein is CASSYSRGIGNQPQHF. CDR3 bases: TGTGCCAGCAGTTACTCTCGGGGAATTGGCAATCAGCCCCAGCATTTT.

The rearrangement uses TRBV28 and TRBJ1-2, with D hard to call. The V gene's germline CDR1 is MDHEN and CDR2 SYDVKM. The CDR3 has 13 residues. The V gene lost 3 bases and the J gene lost 2 bases, with 7 bases spanning the gap. The CDR3 protein is CASSFPVNYGYTF. The CDR3 DNA reads as TGTGCCAGCAGTTTCCCGGTCAACTATGGCTACACCTTC.